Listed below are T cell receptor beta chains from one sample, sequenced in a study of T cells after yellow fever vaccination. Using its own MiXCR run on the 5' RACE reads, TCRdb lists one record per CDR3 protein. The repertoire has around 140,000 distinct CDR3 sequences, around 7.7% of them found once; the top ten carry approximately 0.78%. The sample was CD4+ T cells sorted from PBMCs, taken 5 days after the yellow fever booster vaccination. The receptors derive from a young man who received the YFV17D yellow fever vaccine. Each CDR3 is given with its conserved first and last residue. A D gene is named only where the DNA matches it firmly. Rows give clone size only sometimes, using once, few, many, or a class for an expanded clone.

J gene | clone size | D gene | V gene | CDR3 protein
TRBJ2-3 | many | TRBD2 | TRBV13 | CASIRSGRGTDTQYF
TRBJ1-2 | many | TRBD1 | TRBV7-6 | CASSLVGGQATNYGYTF
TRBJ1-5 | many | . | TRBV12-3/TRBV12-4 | CASARGDSNQPQHF
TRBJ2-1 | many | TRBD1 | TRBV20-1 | CSAWTGRNEQFF
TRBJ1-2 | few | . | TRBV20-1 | CSARDLGRSRYGYTF
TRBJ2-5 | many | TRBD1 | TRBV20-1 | CSARWTGQETQYF
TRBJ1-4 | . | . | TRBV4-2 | CASSQEAATNEKLFF
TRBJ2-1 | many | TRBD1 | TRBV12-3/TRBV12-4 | CASTPPRDRGQFF
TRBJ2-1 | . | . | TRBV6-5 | CASSLRSPPDEQFF
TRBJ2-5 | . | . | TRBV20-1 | CSAYFVGTQYF
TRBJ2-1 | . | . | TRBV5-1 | CASSFLEEQFF
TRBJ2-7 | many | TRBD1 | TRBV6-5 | CASSGTGRGYEQYF
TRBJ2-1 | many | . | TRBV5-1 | CASRGGIAYNEQFF
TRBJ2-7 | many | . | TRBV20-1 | CSASGQPPSEQYF